Listed here are 13 T cell receptor beta chains from one sample, sequenced in a study of T-cell reconstitution after alpha-beta-depleted transplantation in children. Molecular barcoding with unique molecular identifiers was used for the TCRbeta library. TCRdb re-called the PCR reads with MiXCR, one entry per CDR3 protein. The sample lists around 100,000 distinct CDR3 sequences; approximately 8% were seen once. Sequenced material: PBMCs, taken before TCRalphabeta/CD19-depleted stem cell transplant. The receptors shown here come from a boy aged 2 to 10 with acute lymphoblastic leukemia, due to receive a stem cell transplant.

This clonotype was counted a few times. Since a much larger clone is just one base distant, this may be a read error. The V call is TRBV5-8, the J call TRBJ2-1; D possibly uses TRBD1 or TRBD2 (6 bases each). V lost 7 bases and J 3 bases, leaving 23 bases between the germline ends. This CDR3 spans 17 amino acids. Germline CDR1 and CDR2: SGHTS and YDEGEE. The CDR3 DNA is TGTGCCAGCGGCCCGGGGGCGGGGATCCGGAACTACAATGAGCAGTTCTTC. Its protein product is CASGPGAGIRNYNEQFF. The full variable domain, with the rest looked up from reference TRBV5-8 and TRBJ2-1, is EAGVTQSPTHLIKTRGQQATLRCSPISGHTSVYWYQQALGLGLQFLLWYDEGEERNRGNFPPRFSGRQFPNYSSELNVNALELEDSALYLCASGPGAGIRNYNEQFFGPGTRLTVL.

At least ten counts were recorded for this clonotype. The rearrangement links TRBV7-9 to TRBJ1-1; the D is unclear. Trimming shortened V by 1 base and J by 1 base, and 7 bases separated the two germline ends. Per the germline V gene, CDR1 is SEHNR and CDR2 is FQNEAQ (reference sequence). The CDR3 is 14 amino acids. The CDR3 nucleotides read TGTGCCAGCAGCTTAGGTTCCGGGAACACTGAAGCTTTCTTT. Amino acid sequence: CASSLGSGNTEAFF.

The rearrangement links TRBV5-1 to TRBJ2-5; TRBD2 is a possible D gene (5 bases). CDR1 and CDR2 (germline): SGHRS, YFSETQ. The V and J ends lost 2 bases and 5 bases respectively, with 13 bases between them. This CDR3 spans 14 amino acids. CDR3 in DNA: TGCGCCAGCAGCTTCGAGGCGGGTTGGGAGACCCAGTACTTC. Translated, it gives CASSFEAGWETQYF.

V usage is TRBV11-3 and J usage is TRBJ2-3; perhaps TRBD2 as D (5 bases). Germline V gene lookup returns CDR1 SGHNT and CDR2 YENEEA. This CDR3 has 16 amino acids. Trimming pared 4 bases from V and 1 base from J, leaving 15 bases between. The DNA for the CDR3 is TGTGCCAGCAGCTCCGGGCAGGTGGGAGGCACAGATACGCAGTATTTT. This codes for CASSSGQVGGTDTQYF.

This clonotype has just a few counts. The genes are TRBV27 and TRBJ1-5; TRBD1 agrees at 8 bases. Germline CDR1 and CDR2: MNHEY and SMNVEV (reference sequence). The CDR3 length is 14 residues. J was trimmed by 5 bases and V by 3 bases; bases with no gene match: 3. In nucleotides, the CDR3 is TGTGCCAGCAGTTTTCAGGGGGCGCATCAGCCCCAGCATTTT. Translation gives CASSFQGAHQPQHF.

This chain links TRBV6-1 with TRBJ2-3, with D possibly called TRBD1 or TRBD2 (5 bases each). CDR3 length: 14 amino acids. Germline values: CDR1 MNHNS, CDR2 SASEGT. The V end lost 8 bases, the J end lost 1 base, and 13 bases lay between the germline ends. The CDR3 region is CASRGRRGTDTQYF. The CDR3 nucleotides read TGTGCCAGCCGGGGCCGCAGAGGCACAGATACGCAGTATTTT.

This clonotype showed up just a few times. V and J are TRBV20-1 and TRBJ2-7, with 7 bases aligning to TRBD2. The CDR3 loop spans 12 amino acids. Per the germline V gene, CDR1 is DFQATT and CDR2 is SNEGSKA (reference sequence). V gave up 7 bases and J gave up 4 bases; unmatched junction bases: 7. The CDR3 DNA follows: TGCAGTGGCAGAGGGGAGGGGTACGAGCAGTACTTC. This sequence encodes CSGRGEGYEQYF.

In this sample, this clonotype turned up many times. This chain joins TRBV28 and TRBJ2-6; D is perhaps TRBD1 (6 bases). The CDR3 consists of 16 residues. V gave up 4 bases and J gave up 0 bases, with 10 bases separating them. The germline V gene encodes CDR1 MDHEN and CDR2 SYDVKM. In DNA form, the CDR3 reads TGTGCCAGCAGTTCAGGGGCCGGCTCTGGGGCCAACGTCCTGACTTTC. Translated: CASSSGAGSGANVLTF.

This clonotype was counted a few times. J is TRBJ2-2 and V is TRBV7-9; no clear D gene. The CDR3 covers 15 residues. Looked up from germline, CDR1 is SEHNR and CDR2 is FQNEAQ (reference sequence). The V and J ends lost 1 base and 0 bases respectively, with 6 bases between them. Written as DNA, the CDR3 is TGTGCCAGCAGCTTAGGAGAGACGAACACCGGGGAGCTGTTTTTT. Protein product: CASSLGETNTGELFF.

This clonotype was observed many times. The chain joins TRBV24-1 to TRBJ2-6; D is undetermined. The ends were cut back, 1 base at V and 2 bases at J, with 8 bases in the middle. The CDR3 sequence is 16 residues long. Germline lookup yields CDR1 KGHDR and CDR2 SFDVKD. CDR3: CATSDLAPPGANVLTF. The CDR3 DNA reads as TGTGCCACCAGTGATTTAGCCCCCCCTGGGGCCAACGTCCTGACTTTC.

The chain has TRBV14 and TRBJ2-7, with D tentatively TRBD1 or TRBD2 (6 bases each). The CDR3 is 16 amino acids. From germline, CDR1 is SGHDN and CDR2 FVKESK. Trimming took off 0 bases at V and 3 bases at J, with 15 bases between the two ends. Written as DNA, the CDR3 is TGTGCCAGCAGCCAAGATTTCGGGGGCCACGACTACGAGCAGTACTTC. Translating it yields CASSQDFGGHDYEQYF.

This clonotype showed up many times. The chain has TRBV29-1 and TRBJ2-6; D call uncertain. Deletions cut 5 bases from V and 0 bases from J, with 2 bases between. Per the germline V gene, CDR1 is SQVTM and CDR2 is ANQGSEA. This CDR3 is 12 amino acids long. The CDR3 nucleotides are TGCAGCGTTAGCTCTGGGGCCAACGTCCTGACTTTC. Its protein product is CSVSSGANVLTF.

DNA of the CDR3: TGTGCCACCAGCAAATCTTCGGGACAGGGCCTAAGGGGCTACACCTTC. It yields the protein CATSKSSGQGLRGYTF. This chain uses TRBV15 with TRBJ1-2; 9 bases match TRBD1. V was clipped by 4 bases and J by 8 bases; unmatched bases: 14. CDR3 length: 16 residues. Germline assignment: CDR1 LNHNV and CDR2 YYDKDF (reference sequence).